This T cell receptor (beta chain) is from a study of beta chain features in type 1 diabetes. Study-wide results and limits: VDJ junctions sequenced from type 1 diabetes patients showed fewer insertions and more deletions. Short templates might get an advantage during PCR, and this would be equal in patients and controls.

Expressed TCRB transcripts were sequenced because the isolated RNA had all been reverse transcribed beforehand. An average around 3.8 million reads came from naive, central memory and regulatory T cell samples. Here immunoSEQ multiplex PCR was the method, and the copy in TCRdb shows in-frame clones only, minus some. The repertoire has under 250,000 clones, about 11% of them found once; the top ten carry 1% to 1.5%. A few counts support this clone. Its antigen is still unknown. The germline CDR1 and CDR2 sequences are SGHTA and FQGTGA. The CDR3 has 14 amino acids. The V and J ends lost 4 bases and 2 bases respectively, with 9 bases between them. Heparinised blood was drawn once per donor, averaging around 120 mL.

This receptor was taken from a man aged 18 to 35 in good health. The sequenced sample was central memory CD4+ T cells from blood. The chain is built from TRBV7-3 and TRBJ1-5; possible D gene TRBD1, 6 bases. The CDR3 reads CASSSTGGNQPQHF. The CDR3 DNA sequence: TGTGCCAGCAGCTCGACAGGCGGCAATCAGCCCCAGCATTTT.